Detailed here is one TCR beta chain. The table came from immunoSEQ multiplex PCR; TCRdb's copy has only in-frame clones and leaves some out. This sample has 110,000 to 150,000 clones, with roughly 92% found just once. The CDR3 extends over 18 amino acids. Germline CDR1 and CDR2: SGHVS and FNYEAQ. The trim removed 2 bases at V and 3 bases at J, leaving 9 bases unmatched. The sample originates from a study of T cell responses to AZD1222 COVID-19 vaccine. The chain has TRBV7-6 and TRBJ2-3; 12 nucleotides line up with TRBD2. This material consisted of peripheral blood, taken on day 0 of AZD1222 vaccination. This TCR was sampled from an adult in good health. CDR3 in amino acids: CASSLFPLAGGHTDTQYF. Written as DNA, the CDR3 is TGTGCCAGCAGCTTATTCCCCCTAGCGGGAGGGCATACAGATACGCAGTATTTT.